This T cell receptor (beta chain) was identified in a study of cytomegalovirus exposure and HLA in healthy donors. The study sampled nominally healthy donors, though unrecorded immune exposures were likely. PCR primers comprised 60 Vbeta and 13 Jbeta primers. Data came from immunoSEQ multiplex PCR; TCRdb stores just in-frame clones and leaves some out. The sample carries under 150,000 clones, about 82% recorded once. The TCR comes from a male donor in good health and CMV-seronegative. Sample: PBMCs.

This CDR3 is CASSFLSGSYEQYF. The CDR3 DNA reads as TGTGCCAGCAGCTTCCTCAGCGGCTCCTACGAGCAGTACTTC. The chain couples TRBV7-9 to TRBJ2-5; maybe TRBD2 (5 bases). The J call may be wrong; the DNA end is better matched by TRBJ2-7. The CDR3 loop spans 14 amino acids. CDR1 SEHNR and CDR2 FQNEAQ come from the germline V gene (reference sequence).